This TCR beta chain was sequenced for a study of blood T cell repertoires in COVID-19. Study as a whole: From T cells, B-cell-depleted T cells, or PBMCs came the material, which was cDNA or gDNA.

Original processing methods: Amplification with reference gene primers provided the estimates of nucleated cell counts. TCRdb's table, derived via immunoSEQ multiplex PCR, lists solely in-frame clones and lacks some. V and J calls and clone size are copied from that table; D and trimming were computed from the DNA. Of some 320,000 clones listed, around 90% were seen once; the top ten hold 2% to 3%. This CDR3 spans 16 amino acids. Looked up from germline, CDR1 is KGHSH and CDR2 is LQKENI. With 4 bases removed from V and 3 bases from J, the gap between germline ends came to 18 bases. The J gene is TRBJ2-5, the V gene TRBV18, with D tentatively TRBD1 (5 bases). Sequences were obtained from PBMCs or T cells enriched from blood (not recorded which). The source is a man between 60 and 70 years old who had recovered from COVID-19. The CDR3, as DNA: TGTGCCAGCTCACGGAGCAAGTGGCAGGGCGAAGAGACCCAGTACTTC. Translating it yields CASSRSKWQGEETQYF.